This T cell receptor (beta chain) was retrieved from a study of T cells in Graves' hyperthyroidism and ophthalmopathy. This clonotype has a handful of counts. Its antigen is still unknown. A much larger clone differs by one base, so this may be a read error. Regarding the study as a whole: Model predictions of ophthalmopathy came a median approximately seven months before onset. Most thyroid clonotypes with frequency above 0.001 were detected in blood. Stable hyperthyroidism was told apart from ophthalmopathy by a model built on 13 V-J features.

Trimming took off 8 bases at V and 7 bases at J, with 21 bases between the two ends. CDR3 length: 15 residues. Looked up from germline, CDR1 is SNHLY and CDR2 is FYNNEI. Amplification yielded TCR beta CDR3 regions, with RNA transcripts as the source. An initial round of RT-PCR targeting the TCR CDR3 relied on the HTBI primer set. Via MiXCR, TCRdb re-called the multiplex PCR reads, giving one row per CDR3 protein. This table has approximately 400,000 distinct CDR3 sequences, more than 15% appearing once. Fresh 10 ml peripheral blood yielded PBMCs. The sequenced sample was blood. The V and J genes are TRBV2 and TRBJ1-5, with D tentatively TRBD1 (5 bases). The receptor comes from a woman between 18 and 30 years old with Graves' hyperthyroidism. In nucleotides, the CDR3 is TGTGCCAGCGGCCCGGACAAGAACGTCGACCAGCCCCAGCATTTT. This encodes CASGPDKNVDQPQHF.